The 20 T cell receptor beta chains below come from one sample, sequenced in a study of lymphopenia after photon versus proton radiotherapy. Generated by immunoSEQ multiplex PCR, the TCRdb table keeps only in-frame clones and is missing some. The sample lists more than 70,000 clones, about 86% occurring once. The input for sequencing was peripheral blood, taken from a patient treated with proton-based radiotherapy. The receptors were sampled from a man in his fifties or sixties with pancreatic cancer.

The V call is TRBV6-5, the J call TRBJ1-4, with D unclear. Germline CDR1 reads MNHEY; CDR2 reads SVGAGI. Trimming removed 2 bases at V and 7 bases at J, with 8 bases between. CDR3 length equals 13 residues. The CDR3 DNA follows: TGTGCCAGCAGTTACGGGTCCGGTGAAAAACTGTTTTTT. This translates into CASSYGSGEKLFF.

This clone is labeled medium-sized. This chain connects TRBV4-1 to TRBJ1-4; a possible D gene is TRBD1 (6 bases). The CDR3 has 16 residues. Trimming removed 1 base at V and 8 bases at J, with 17 bases between. Germline V lookup: CDR1 MGHRA, CDR2 YSYEKL. This CDR3 is CASSQVLQGVREKLFF. The CDR3 coding sequence is TGCGCCAGCAGCCAAGTACTACAGGGAGTAAGGGAAAAACTGTTTTTT.

The CDR3 DNA follows: TGTGCCATCAGTGAGTCGCTGGGGGTGGGAGACGAGCAGTACTTC. The encoded protein is CAISESLGVGDEQYF. The chain is built from TRBV10-3 and TRBJ2-7; D tentatively fits TRBD1 or TRBD2 (5 bases each). CDR3 length: 15 residues. CDR1 is ENHRY, CDR2 SYGVKD, per germline. The V and J ends lost 0 bases and 5 bases respectively, with 14 bases between them.

This clone was detected only once. The chain joins TRBV5-1 to TRBJ2-3; tentatively, D is TRBD1 (8 bases). The CDR3 loop spans 18 amino acids. Germline CDR1 and CDR2: SGHRS and YFSETQ. Trimming left V 4 bases short and J 1 base short, with 22 bases between. In DNA, the CDR3 is TGCGCCAGCAGCCCTGGACAGGGAGGGGGGTACGGCACAGATACGCAGTATTTT. This encodes CASSPGQGGGYGTDTQYF.

The chain carries TRBV7-2 and TRBJ1-5, with 8 positions matching TRBD1. Losses at the gene ends were 0 bases for V and 5 bases for J; bases not matched to a gene: 3. The CDR3 contains 15 residues. CDR1 SGHTA and CDR2 FQGNSA come from the germline V gene. In DNA form, the CDR3 reads TGTGCCAGCAGCTTAGCGCCAGGGGGCCATCAGCCCCAGCATTTT. Translating gives CASSLAPGGHQPQHF.

The genes are TRBV5-6 and TRBJ1-4; the D gene is possibly TRBD1 (5 bases). Germline assignment: CDR1 SGHDT and CDR2 YYEEEE. The CDR3 runs 14 residues. V dropped 2 bases and J dropped 6 bases, with 11 bases sitting between them. CDR3 amino acids: CASSLRGMDEKLFF. DNA of the CDR3: TGTGCCAGCAGCTTAAGGGGTATGGATGAAAAACTGTTTTTT.

The sample holds one count of this clone. The chain employs TRBV7-9 and TRBJ2-7; D gene ambiguous. Germline assignment: CDR1 SEHNR and CDR2 FQNEAQ (reference sequence). V lost 5 bases and J 3 bases, leaving 5 bases between the germline ends. The CDR3 has 11 amino acids. CDR3 DNA sequence: TGTGCCAGCAGCCCAAACTACGAGCAGTACTTC. Translating gives CASSPNYEQYF.

The chain recombines TRBV2 with TRBJ2-4, with D possibly matching TRBD2 (7 bases). Between the trimmed V and J ends, which lost 2 bases and 7 bases, there was a span of 15 bases. CDR3 length: 15 residues. Germline CDR1 SNHLY, CDR2 FYNNEI. CDR3 sequence (DNA): TGTGCCAGCAGTGAACAGGAAGGGGGAGGGAACATTCAGTACTTC. Its translation: CASSEQEGGGNIQYF.

The rearrangement links TRBV19 to TRBJ1-1; D is ambiguous. From germline, CDR1 is LNHDA and CDR2 SQIVND (reference sequence). This CDR3 is built from 15 residues. Between the trimmed V and J ends, which lost 1 base and 1 base, there was a span of 10 bases. CDR3 DNA: TGTGCCAGTAGTATAGTGAGAGCCACGAACACTGAAGCTTTCTTT. This sequence encodes CASSIVRATNTEAFF.

The rearrangement uses TRBV28 and TRBJ1-2; weak D call: TRBD1 (6 bases). Trimming shortened V by 7 bases and J by 0 bases, and 18 bases separated the two germline ends. CDR1 is MDHEN and CDR2 is SYDVKM in the germline V gene. The CDR3 totals 16 residues. The chain's CDR3 is CASTTPGDTANYGYTF. CDR3 DNA sequence: TGTGCCAGCACCACCCCGGGGGACACCGCTAACTATGGCTACACCTTC.

The V and J genes are TRBV7-2 and TRBJ2-4, with TRBD2 matching 13 bases. The CDR3 extends over 19 amino acids. The V segment lost 1 base and the J segment 0 bases; nucleotides outside the gene matches: 6. Germline lookup yields CDR1 SGHTA and CDR2 FQGNSA. The CDR3 coding sequence is TGTGCCAGCAGCTTAGGGACTAGCGGGAGCCAACTAGCCAAAAACATTCAGTACTTC. This encodes CASSLGTSGSQLAKNIQYF.

This clone appeared a few times. The chain carries TRBV2 and TRBJ2-7, with TRBD1 matching 9 bases. Germline CDR1 SNHLY, CDR2 FYNNEI. J was trimmed by 4 bases and V by 5 bases; bases with no gene match: 6. This CDR3 has 14 amino acids. CDR3 bases: TGTGCCAGCAGTCATGGACAGGGGACATACGAGCAGTACTTC. Amino acids: CASSHGQGTYEQYF.

The V call is TRBV11-3, the J call TRBJ2-7; D gene ambiguous. The CDR3 spans 14 residues. CDR1 is SGHNT and CDR2 is YENEEA in the germline V gene. The V end was cut by 1 base, the J end by 2 bases, with 9 bases between. CDR3 in amino acids: CASSLGQSPYEQYF. The CDR3 region has the DNA TGTGCCAGCAGCTTAGGGCAGAGCCCCTACGAGCAGTACTTC.

The chain is built from TRBV27 and TRBJ2-3; 7 nucleotides align to TRBD2. The trim removed 5 bases at V and 8 bases at J, leaving 19 bases unmatched. The CDR3 consists of 17 residues. Looked up from germline, CDR1 is MNHEY and CDR2 is SMNVEV (reference sequence). CDR3 loop: CASSASGTTSDDGTQYF. CDR3 DNA sequence: TGTGCCAGCAGTGCTTCCGGGACTACCTCCGACGACGGTACGCAGTATTTT.

V and J are TRBV7-2 and TRBJ2-5; D unresolved. The CDR3 consists of 15 residues. The V and J ends lost 2 bases and 1 base respectively, with 11 bases between them. Germline loops: CDR1 SGHTA, CDR2 FQGNSA. CDR3 bases: TGTGCCAGCAGCTTACTTGGCAGCGTCCAAGAGACCCAGTACTTC. It encodes CASSLLGSVQETQYF.

This chain links TRBV7-9 with TRBJ2-7; 9 nucleotides line up with TRBD1. The CDR3 covers 15 residues. V shed 5 bases and J 5 bases; nucleotides not matched to a gene: 10. Germline loops: CDR1 SEHNR, CDR2 FQNEAQ (reference sequence). The CDR3 spells CASSAAGQGTNEQYF. The CDR3 DNA is TGTGCCAGCAGCGCAGCCGGACAGGGGACCAACGAGCAGTACTTC.

This chain links TRBV11-3 with TRBJ2-1; D unresolved. V was clipped by 1 base and J by 8 bases, with 21 bases between them. The CDR3 has 17 residues. Looked up from germline, CDR1 is SGHNT and CDR2 is YENEEA. The CDR3 bases are TGTGCCAGCAGCTTAGGGAGACTGATGCTCATCGACCATGAGCAGTTCTTC. Translated, it gives CASSLGRLMLIDHEQFF.

The J gene is TRBJ2-7, the V gene TRBV28; 16 bases are shared with TRBD2. The junction had 22 bases not matched to a gene; V was cut back by 6 bases and J by 5 bases. Germline V CDR1 and CDR2: MDHEN, SYDVKM. The CDR3 spans 21 residues. CDR3 nucleotides: TGTGCCAGCAGCCGAGCCCCGGGACTAGCGGGAGGGCCGCCAGGGGGGGACGAGCAGTACTTC. This encodes CASSRAPGLAGGPPGGDEQYF.

The chain combines TRBV28 with TRBJ1-3; no firm D call. The CDR3 is 15 residues long. Trimming removed 7 bases from V and 4 bases from J, with 17 bases in between. Looked up from germline, CDR1 is MDHEN and CDR2 is SYDVKM. For the CDR3, the DNA is TGTGCCAGCACTTACGGGCCTGCCCTAGGAAACACCATATATTTT. It is translated as CASTYGPALGNTIYF. Full variable domain (rest looked up from reference TRBV28 and TRBJ1-3): DVKVTQSSRYLVKRTGEKVFLECVQDMDHENMFWYRQDPGLGLRLIYFSYDVKMKEKGDIPEGYSVSREKKERFSLILESASTNQTSMYLCASTYGPALGNTIYFGEGSWLTVV.

This chain links TRBV18 with TRBJ2-1, with a tentative D call TRBD1 (6 bases). CDR1 and CDR2 (germline): KGHSH, LQKENI. V lost 4 bases and J lost 1, with 17 bases in between. The CDR3 consists of 17 residues. The CDR3 nucleotides are TGTGCCAGCTCACAGAAGATACAGGGATCATCCTACAATGAGCAGTTCTTC. This translates into CASSQKIQGSSYNEQFF. Using reference TRBV18 and TRBJ2-1 for the parts outside the CDR3, the full variable domain is NAGVMQNPRHLVRRRGQEARLRCSPMKGHSHVYWYRQLPEEGLKFMVYLQKENIIDESGMPKERFSAEFPKEGPSILRIQQVVRGDSAAYFCASSQKIQGSSYNEQFFGPGTRLTVL.